This T cell receptor beta chain was identified in a study of T cell changes during pregnancy in multiple sclerosis. Some clones are missing from TCRdb's copy, which holds only in-frame ones; the method was immunoSEQ multiplex PCR. The sample yields approximately 46,000 clones, 80% to 90% seen once. J gave up 0 bases and V 3 bases, and 2 bases lay outside the gene matches. From germline, CDR1 is KGHSH and CDR2 LQKENI. CDR3 length: 16 residues. This chain joins TRBV18 and TRBJ1-5; 10 bases are a match to TRBD1. The sequence came from a female donor with multiple sclerosis, enrolled in a pregnancy study. This specimen consisted of CD4+ T cells from peripheral blood mononuclear cells, obtained after pregnancy. The CDR3 coding sequence is TGTGCCAGCTCACCGGGACAGGGGAATAGCAATCAGCCCCAGCATTTT. Residues: CASSPGQGNSNQPQHF.